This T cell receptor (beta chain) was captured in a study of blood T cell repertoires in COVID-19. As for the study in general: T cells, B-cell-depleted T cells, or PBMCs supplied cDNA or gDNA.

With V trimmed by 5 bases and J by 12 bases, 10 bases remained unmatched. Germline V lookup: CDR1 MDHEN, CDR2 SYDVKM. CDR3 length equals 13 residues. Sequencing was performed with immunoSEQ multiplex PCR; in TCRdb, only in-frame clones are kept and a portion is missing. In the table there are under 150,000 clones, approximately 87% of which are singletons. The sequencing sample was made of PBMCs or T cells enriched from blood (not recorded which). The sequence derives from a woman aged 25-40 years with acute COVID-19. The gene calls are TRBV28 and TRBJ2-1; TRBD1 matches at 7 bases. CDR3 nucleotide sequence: TGTGCCAGCAGTCTCCAGGGGGTCCCCCTGCAGTTCTTC. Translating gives CASSLQGVPLQFF.